This entry lists 2 T cell receptor beta chains sequenced from one sample in a study of molecular identifiers for immune sequencing clone quantification. Via MiXCR, TCRdb re-called the PCR reads, giving one row per CDR3 protein. The sample has a few hundred thousand distinct CDR3 sequences, roughly 24% seen once. Sequenced material: naive CD8+ T cells from blood, with Jurkat cell RNA spiked in. Subset specified: FACS-sorted CD8+CD4-CCR7+CD45RA+ naive T cells. The receptors derive from a human donor in good health. Some libraries in this study had Jurkat cell RNA spiked in.

Many counts were recorded for this clonotype. The V gene is TRBV28, the J gene TRBJ2-5; 7 positions match TRBD1. The germline CDR1 and CDR2 sequences are MDHEN and SYDVKM. J gave up 5 bases and V 7 bases, and 16 bases lay outside the gene matches. The CDR3 is made up of 16 amino acids. The CDR3 DNA reads as TGTGCCAGCACCCTAGGGAGTAGGGGGCTTTTTGAGACCCAGTACTTC. It encodes CASTLGSRGLFETQYF.

This chain joins TRBV7-2 and TRBJ1-1; the match to TRBD1 covers 9 bases. Germline V lookup: CDR1 SGHTA, CDR2 FQGNSA. V lost 4 bases to trimming and J lost 9 bases; unmatched junction nucleotides: 15. This CDR3 comprises 16 residues. The DNA of the CDR3 is TGTGCCAGCAGCTCCCGGGACAGGGCAAGAGATTCGCAAGCTTTCTTT. Protein product: CASSSRDRARDSQAFF.